These 10 T cell receptor beta chains originate from one sample sequenced in a study of human T cells and chemical hapten exposure. The time point was: patch test 1, 2 weeks after DPC sensitization. Treatment of the sample: therapeutic diphenylcyclopropenone sensitization with weekly scalp DPC. TCRdb re-analysed the RACE reads in MiXCR, keeping a single row per CDR3 protein. Of 150,000 to 200,000 distinct CDR3 sequences detected, 20% to 25% appear once; the ten largest clones hold about 7%. Sample: whole blood, taken in connection with sensitization to the hapten diphenylcyclopropenone (DPC). The receptor set was obtained from a woman aged 45-65 years with alopecia areata. Some clones in this sample may be carry-over from other donors' samples.

The chain joins TRBV20-1 to TRBJ2-5, with 15 bases lining up with TRBD2. V was clipped by 3 bases and J by 2 bases; unmatched bases: 7. The CDR3 length is 17 residues. The germline V gene encodes CDR1 DFQATT and CDR2 SNEGSKA (reference sequence). The CDR3: CSASSGLAGGLQETQYF. The CDR3 DNA sequence: TGCAGTGCTAGCTCAGGACTAGCGGGAGGGCTGCAAGAGACCCAGTACTTC.

V usage is TRBV5-6 and J usage is TRBJ2-3; 7 bases agree with TRBD2. Looked up from germline, CDR1 is SGHDT and CDR2 is YYEEEE. This CDR3 region has 15 residues. V trimming: 1 base; J trimming: 3 bases; junction bases outside the gene matches: 5. This CDR3 reads CASSLSGRVTDTQYF. In nucleotides, the CDR3 is TGTGCCAGCAGCTTGTCGGGGAGGGTAACAGATACGCAGTATTTT.

This clonotype was detected once. V and J are TRBV19 and TRBJ2-1; D unresolved. Germline V gene data show CDR1 as LNHDA and CDR2 as SQIVND (reference sequence). The V gene lost 3 bases and the J gene lost 0 bases, with 12 bases spanning the gap. There are 16 residues in the CDR3. The DNA of the CDR3 is TGTGCCAGTAGTATCCCAGCTCGAAGCTCCTACAATGAGCAGTTCTTC. Its translation is CASSIPARSSYNEQFF.

The chain has TRBV7-9 and TRBJ2-1; possibly TRBD1 for D (5 bases). The ends were cut back, 3 bases at V and 10 bases at J, with 13 bases in the middle. CDR3 length: 13 residues. Germline V gene data show CDR1 as SEHNR and CDR2 as FQNEAQ (reference sequence). In nucleotides, the CDR3 is TGTGCCAGCAGCTTCAAACAGGTCGGGGAGCAGTTCTTC. Amino acids: CASSFKQVGEQFF.

The chain employs TRBV3-1 and TRBJ2-1; 10 bases match TRBD2. After removal of 4 bases from V and 6 bases from J, the junction contained 6 bases not matched to a gene. This CDR3 is 15 amino acids long. CDR1 and CDR2 from the germline V gene are LGHDT and YNNKEL (reference sequence). The CDR3 loop reads CASSRLAGAGNEQFF. Written as DNA, the CDR3 is TGTGCCAGCAGCCGGCTAGCGGGAGCTGGCAATGAGCAGTTCTTC.

The chain recombines TRBV10-3 with TRBJ2-3; TRBD2 might be the D (6 bases). The V gene's germline CDR1 is ENHRY and CDR2 SYGVKD. Trimming cost V 10 bases and J 6 bases, with 14 bases left between them. This CDR3 has 12 residues. DNA for the CDR3: TGTGCCACCGGAGGGGACTGGGATACGCAGTATTTT. This sequence encodes CATGGDWDTQYF.

At least ten counts were recorded for this clonotype. The rearrangement joins TRBV10-3 to TRBJ2-1; D is possibly TRBD2 (6 bases). Trimming pared 10 bases from V and 5 bases from J, leaving 24 bases between. Germline V gives CDR1 ENHRY, CDR2 SYGVKD. The CDR3 length is 16 residues. The DNA of the CDR3 is TGTGCCAGCCGACATTACGGGGGATCCCAGAACAATGAGCAGTTCTTC. This encodes CASRHYGGSQNNEQFF.

This clonotype has more than one count but fewer than ten. This chain uses TRBV5-1 with TRBJ2-5, with D unclear. Looked up from germline, CDR1 is SGHRS and CDR2 is YFSETQ. There are 13 residues in the CDR3. The germline V and J ends were trimmed by 1 base and 4 bases, with 8 bases remaining between them. CDR3 protein: CASSLFTAETQYF. The CDR3, as DNA: TGCGCCAGCAGCTTGTTTACAGCAGAGACCCAGTACTTC.

This clonotype was observed a few times. The chain links TRBV20-1 to TRBJ2-3; D possibly corresponds to TRBD2 (6 bases). The CDR3 is 11 amino acids. Deletions cut 6 bases from V and 6 bases from J, with 10 bases between. Germline loops: CDR1 DFQATT, CDR2 SNEGSKA (reference sequence). The CDR3 bases are TGCAGTGCAGCTAGCGCCGATACGCAGTATTTT. This translates into CSAASADTQYF.

This clonotype was detected only a few times. The chain carries TRBV9 and TRBJ2-5, with 9 bases fitting TRBD2. Trimming cost V 0 bases and J 4 bases; bases outside gene matches: 13. The CDR3 is 18 residues long. The germline gives CDR1 SGDLS, CDR2 YYNGEE. The CDR3 spells CASSVAPAGGVGRETQYF. CDR3 sequence (DNA): TGTGCCAGCAGCGTAGCTCCAGCGGGAGGCGTGGGCAGAGAGACCCAGTACTTC.